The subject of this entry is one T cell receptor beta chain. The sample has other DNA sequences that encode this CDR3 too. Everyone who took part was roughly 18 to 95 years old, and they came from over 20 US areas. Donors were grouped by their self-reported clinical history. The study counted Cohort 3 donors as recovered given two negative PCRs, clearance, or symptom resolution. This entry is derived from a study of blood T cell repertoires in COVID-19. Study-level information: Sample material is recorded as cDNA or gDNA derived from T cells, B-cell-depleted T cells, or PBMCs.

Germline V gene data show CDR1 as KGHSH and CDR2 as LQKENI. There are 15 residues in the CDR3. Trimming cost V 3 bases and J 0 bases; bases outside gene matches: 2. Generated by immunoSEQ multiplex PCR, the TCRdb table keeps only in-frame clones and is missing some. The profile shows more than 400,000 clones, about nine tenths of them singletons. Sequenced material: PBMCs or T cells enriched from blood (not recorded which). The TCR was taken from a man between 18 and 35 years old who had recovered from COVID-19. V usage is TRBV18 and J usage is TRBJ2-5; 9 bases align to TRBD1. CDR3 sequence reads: CASSPGQGYQETQYF. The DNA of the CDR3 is TGTGCCAGCTCACCGGGACAGGGATACCAAGAGACCCAGTACTTC.